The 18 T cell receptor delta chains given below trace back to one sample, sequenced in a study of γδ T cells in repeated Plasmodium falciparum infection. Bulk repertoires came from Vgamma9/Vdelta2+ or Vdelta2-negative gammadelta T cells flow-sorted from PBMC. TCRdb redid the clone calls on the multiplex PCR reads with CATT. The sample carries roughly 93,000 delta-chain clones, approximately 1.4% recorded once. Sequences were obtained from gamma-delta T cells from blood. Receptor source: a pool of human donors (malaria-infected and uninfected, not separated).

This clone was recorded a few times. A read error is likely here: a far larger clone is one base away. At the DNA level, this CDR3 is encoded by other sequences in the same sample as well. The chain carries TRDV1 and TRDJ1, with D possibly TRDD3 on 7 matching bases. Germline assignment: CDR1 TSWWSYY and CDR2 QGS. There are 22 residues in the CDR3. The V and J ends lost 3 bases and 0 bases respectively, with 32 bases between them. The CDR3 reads CALGEPLHLPSSTGVHTDKLIF. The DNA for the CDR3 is TGTGCTCTTGGGGAGCCTCTTCATCTTCCTTCCAGTACTGGGGTGCACACCGATAAACTCATCTTT.

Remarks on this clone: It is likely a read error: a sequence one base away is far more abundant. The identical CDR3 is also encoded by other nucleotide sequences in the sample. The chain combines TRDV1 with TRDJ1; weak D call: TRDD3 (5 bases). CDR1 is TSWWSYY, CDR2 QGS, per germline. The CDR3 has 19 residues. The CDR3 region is CALGETWGPSGKYTDKLIF. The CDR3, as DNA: TGTGCTCTTGGGGAAACGTGGGGTCCATCGGGGAAGTACACCGATAAACTCATATTT.

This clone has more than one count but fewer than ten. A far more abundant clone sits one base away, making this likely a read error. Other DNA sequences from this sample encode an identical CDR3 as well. The DNA of the CDR3 is TGTGCTCTTGGGGCCAAACCCATCGTACTGGGTGGTAAACTCATCTTT. As protein: CALGAKPIVLGGKLIF. The chain employs TRDV1 and TRDJ1, with D possibly TRDD3 on 6 matching bases. From germline, CDR1 is TSWWSYY and CDR2 QGS. This CDR3 contains 16 residues. V was pared by 4 bases and J by 7 bases, with 22 bases between.

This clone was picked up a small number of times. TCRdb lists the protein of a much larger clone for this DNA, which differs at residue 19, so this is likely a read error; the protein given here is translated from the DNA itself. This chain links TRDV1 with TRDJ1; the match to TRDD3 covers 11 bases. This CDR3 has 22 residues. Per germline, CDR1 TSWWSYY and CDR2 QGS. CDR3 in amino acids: CALGELRVYWGIDRTDTDELIF. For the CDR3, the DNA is TGTGCTCTTGGGGAACTTCGAGTGTACTGGGGGATAGACCGTACAGACACCGATGAACTCATCTTT.

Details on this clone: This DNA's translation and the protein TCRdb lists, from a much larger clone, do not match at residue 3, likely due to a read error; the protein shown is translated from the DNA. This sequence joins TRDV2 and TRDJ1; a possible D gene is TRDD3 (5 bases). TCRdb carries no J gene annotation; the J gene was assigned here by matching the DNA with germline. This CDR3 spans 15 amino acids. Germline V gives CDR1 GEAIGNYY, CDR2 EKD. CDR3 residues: CARDTVEGKADKLIF. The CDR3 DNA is TGTGCCCGTGACACCGTTGAGGGGAAGGCAGATAAACTCATCTTT.

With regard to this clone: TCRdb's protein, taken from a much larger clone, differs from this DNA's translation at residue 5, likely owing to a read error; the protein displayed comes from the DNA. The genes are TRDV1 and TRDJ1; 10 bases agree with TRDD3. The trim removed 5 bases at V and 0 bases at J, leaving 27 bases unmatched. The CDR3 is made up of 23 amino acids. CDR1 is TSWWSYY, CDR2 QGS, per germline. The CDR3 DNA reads TGTGCTCTTGGGATGCCTTCGGAGACCTGGGGGATAAAGCTTACGTCCTACACCGATAAACTCATCTTT. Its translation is CALGMPSETWGIKLTSYTDKLIF.

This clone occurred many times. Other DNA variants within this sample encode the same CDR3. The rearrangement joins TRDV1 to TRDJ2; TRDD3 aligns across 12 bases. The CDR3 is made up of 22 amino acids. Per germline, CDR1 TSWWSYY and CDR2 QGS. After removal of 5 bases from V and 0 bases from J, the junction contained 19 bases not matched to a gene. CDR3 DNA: TGTGCTCTTGGGTCCCAGGAATACTGGGGGATACCAGAAATAGCTTTGACAGCACAACTCTTCTTT. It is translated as CALGSQEYWGIPEIALTAQLFF.

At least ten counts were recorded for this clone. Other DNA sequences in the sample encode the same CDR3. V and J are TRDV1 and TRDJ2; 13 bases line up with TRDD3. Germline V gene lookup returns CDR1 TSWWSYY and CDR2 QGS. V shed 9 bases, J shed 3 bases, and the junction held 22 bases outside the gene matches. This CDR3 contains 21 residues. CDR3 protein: CALTLSTRKRTGGYVTAQLFF. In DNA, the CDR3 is TGTGCTCTCACGCTTTCTACGCGAAAGCGAACTGGGGGATACGTGACAGCACAACTCTTCTTT.

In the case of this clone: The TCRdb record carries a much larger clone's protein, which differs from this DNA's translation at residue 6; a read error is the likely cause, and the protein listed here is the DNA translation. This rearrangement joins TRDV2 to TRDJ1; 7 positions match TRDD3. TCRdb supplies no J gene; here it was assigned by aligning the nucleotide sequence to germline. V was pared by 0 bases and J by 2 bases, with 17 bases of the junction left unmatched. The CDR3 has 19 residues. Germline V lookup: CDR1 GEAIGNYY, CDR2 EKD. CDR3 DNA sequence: TGTGCCTGTGACACCGCACTGGGGATAAACACGGTCACAACCGATAAACTCATCTTT. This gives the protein CACDTALGINTVTTDKLIF.

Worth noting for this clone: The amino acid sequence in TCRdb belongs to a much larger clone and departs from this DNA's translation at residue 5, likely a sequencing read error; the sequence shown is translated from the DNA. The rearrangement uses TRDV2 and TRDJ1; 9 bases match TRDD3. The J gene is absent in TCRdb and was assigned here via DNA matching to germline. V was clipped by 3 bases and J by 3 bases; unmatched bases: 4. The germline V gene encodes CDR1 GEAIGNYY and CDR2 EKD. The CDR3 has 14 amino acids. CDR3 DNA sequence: TGTGCCTGTGACCGCTGGGGGATCCCCGATAAACTCATCTTT. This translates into CACDRWGIPDKLIF.

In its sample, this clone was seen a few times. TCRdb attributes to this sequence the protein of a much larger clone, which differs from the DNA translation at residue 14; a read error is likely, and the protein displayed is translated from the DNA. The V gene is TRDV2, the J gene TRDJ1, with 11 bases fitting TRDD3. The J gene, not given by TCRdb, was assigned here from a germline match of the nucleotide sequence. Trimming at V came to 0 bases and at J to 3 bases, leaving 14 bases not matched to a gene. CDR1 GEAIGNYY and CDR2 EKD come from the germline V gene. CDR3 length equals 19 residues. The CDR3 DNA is TGTGCCTGTGACACCCAAGCTCTGGGGGATACCCCGTACGCCGATAAACTCATCTTT. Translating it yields CACDTQALGDTPYADKLIF.

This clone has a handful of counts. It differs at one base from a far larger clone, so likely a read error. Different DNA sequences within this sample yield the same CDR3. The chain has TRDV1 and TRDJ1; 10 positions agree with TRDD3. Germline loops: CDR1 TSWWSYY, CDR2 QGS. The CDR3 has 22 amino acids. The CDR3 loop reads CALGELGPLKVLGDPNTDKLIF. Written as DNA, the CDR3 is TGTGCCCTTGGGGAACTTGGCCCTCTCAAAGTACTGGGGGATCCGAACACCGATAAACTCATCTTT.

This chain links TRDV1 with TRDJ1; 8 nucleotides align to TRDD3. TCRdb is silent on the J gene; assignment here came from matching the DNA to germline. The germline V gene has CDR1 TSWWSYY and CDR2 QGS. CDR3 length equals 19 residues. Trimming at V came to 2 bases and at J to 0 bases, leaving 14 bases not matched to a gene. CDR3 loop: CALGEYLRYWGLYTDKLIF. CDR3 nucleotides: TGTGCTCTTGGGGAATATCTCCGTTACTGGGGGCTATACACCGATAAACTCATCTTT.

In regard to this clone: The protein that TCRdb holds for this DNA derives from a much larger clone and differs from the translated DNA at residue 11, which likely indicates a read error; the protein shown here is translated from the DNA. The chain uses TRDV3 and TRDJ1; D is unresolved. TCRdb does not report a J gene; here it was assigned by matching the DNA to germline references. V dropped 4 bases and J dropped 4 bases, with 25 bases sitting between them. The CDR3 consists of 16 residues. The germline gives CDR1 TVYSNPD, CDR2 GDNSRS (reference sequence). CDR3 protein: CACRPLVTRYIDKLIF. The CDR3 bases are TGTGCCTGCCGTCCTCTTGTGACAAGGTACATCGATAAACTCATCTTT. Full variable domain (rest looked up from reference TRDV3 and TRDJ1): CDKVTQSSPDQTVASGSEVVLLCTYDTVYSNPDLFWYRIRPDYSFQFVFYGDNSRSEGADFTQGRFSVKHILTQKAFHLVISPVRTEDSATYYCACRPLVTRYIDKLIFGKGTRVTVEP.

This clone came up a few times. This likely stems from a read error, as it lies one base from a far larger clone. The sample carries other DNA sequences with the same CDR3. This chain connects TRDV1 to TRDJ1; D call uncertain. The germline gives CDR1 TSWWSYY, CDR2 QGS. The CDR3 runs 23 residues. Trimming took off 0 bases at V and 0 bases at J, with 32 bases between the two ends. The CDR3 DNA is TGTGCTCTTGGGGAACTAGTTTTCCGAAGACGAGACCCAGTTCCATCACACACCGATAAACTCATCTTT. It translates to CALGELVFRRRDPVPSHTDKLIF.

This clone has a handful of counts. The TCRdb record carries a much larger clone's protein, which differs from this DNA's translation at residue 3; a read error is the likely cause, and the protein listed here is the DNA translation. The CDR3 here is CARDLLGIEGSWDTRQMFF. The CDR3 DNA follows: TGTGCCCGTGACCTACTGGGGATCGAGGGCTCCTGGGACACCCGACAGATGTTTTTC. The V gene is TRDV2, the J gene TRDJ3, with 7 bases matching TRDD3. TCRdb offers no J gene call, so here the DNA was matched to germline to obtain one. CDR1 is GEAIGNYY, CDR2 EKD, per germline. This CDR3 has 19 amino acids.

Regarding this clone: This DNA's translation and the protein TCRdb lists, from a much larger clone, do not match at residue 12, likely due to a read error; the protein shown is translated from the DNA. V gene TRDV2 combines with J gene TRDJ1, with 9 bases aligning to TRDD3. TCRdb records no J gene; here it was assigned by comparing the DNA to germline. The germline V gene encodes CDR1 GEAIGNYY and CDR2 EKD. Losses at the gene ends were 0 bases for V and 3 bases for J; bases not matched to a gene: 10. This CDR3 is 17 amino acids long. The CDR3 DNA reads TGTGCCTGTGACACCGTTAGTACTGGGGGACACGCCGATAAACTCATCTTT. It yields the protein CACDTVSTGGHADKLIF.

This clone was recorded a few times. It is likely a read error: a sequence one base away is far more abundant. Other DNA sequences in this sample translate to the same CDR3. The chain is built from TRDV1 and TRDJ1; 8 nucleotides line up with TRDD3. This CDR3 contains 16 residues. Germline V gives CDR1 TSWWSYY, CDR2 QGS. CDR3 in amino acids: CALGELRDTGTDKLIF. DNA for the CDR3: TGTGCTCTTGGGGAACTGAGGGATACGGGTACCGATAAGCTCATCTTT.